This T cell receptor beta chain was found in a study of shared clonotypes between healthy human individuals. Using immunoSEQ multiplex PCR, the repertoire was profiled, and TCRdb retains in-frame clones only, with some absent. The sample shows some 2.3 million clones, approximately 93% of them seen only once. Germline CDR1 MDHEN, CDR2 SYDVKM. V was pared by 3 bases and J by 4 bases, with 4 bases of the junction left unmatched. The CDR3 runs to 14 residues. This receptor was obtained from a man aged 18 to 35 in good health. Some clones in this sample may be carry-over from other donors' samples. V gene TRBV28 combines with J gene TRBJ2-3; TRBD2 agrees at 7 bases. Sample: naive CD4+ T cells from PBMCs. As to subset: CD45RA+ positively selected. The CDR3 loop is CASSFAGVADTQYF. The DNA for the CDR3 is TGTGCCAGCAGTTTCGCGGGAGTAGCAGATACGCAGTATTTT.